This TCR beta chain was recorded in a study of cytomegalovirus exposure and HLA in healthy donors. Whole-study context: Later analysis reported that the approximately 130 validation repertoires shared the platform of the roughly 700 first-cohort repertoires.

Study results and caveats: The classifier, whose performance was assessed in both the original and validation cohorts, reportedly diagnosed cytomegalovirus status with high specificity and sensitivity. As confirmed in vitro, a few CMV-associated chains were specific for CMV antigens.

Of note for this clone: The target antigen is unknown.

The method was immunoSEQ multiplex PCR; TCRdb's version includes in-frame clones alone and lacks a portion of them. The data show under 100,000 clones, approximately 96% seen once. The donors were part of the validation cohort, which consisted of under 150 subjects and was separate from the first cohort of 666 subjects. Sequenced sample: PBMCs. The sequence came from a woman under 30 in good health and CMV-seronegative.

CDR3 sequence (DNA): TGTGCCAGCAGTCTATTACAGGGTGGCGAGACCCAGTACTTC. This encodes CASSLLQGGETQYF. The chain has TRBV27 and TRBJ2-5, with a tentative D call TRBD1 (6 bases). CDR3 length equals 14 residues. V dropped 5 bases and J dropped 5 bases, with 15 bases sitting between them. The germline V gene has CDR1 MNHEY and CDR2 SMNVEV (reference sequence).